The clone carrying this T cell receptor (delta chain) was found a few times. The antigen is unknown. The protein held in TCRdb is that of a much larger clone and does not match this DNA's translation at residue 5, likely because of a read error; the protein shown is translated from the DNA. TCRdb re-processed the multiplex PCR reads via CATT. The sample records some 100,000 delta-chain clones, more than 1.4% being singletons. The CDR3 covers 26 residues. Unmatched junction bases numbered 40, after V lost 4 bases and J lost 3 bases. Germline V gives CDR1 TSWWSYY, CDR2 QGS. Vgamma9/Vdelta2+ and Vdelta2-negative gammadelta T cells were flow-sorted from PBMC for bulk sequencing. The sample comes from a study of γδ T cells in repeated Plasmodium falciparum infection. The overall study: Timepoints: baseline, immediately before selected infections, and 21 days after every infection. Study-wide results and caveats: Vgamma9/Vdelta2+ repertoires stayed stably polyclonal over time and infection. Waves of new clonotype selection appeared after repeated controlled infections in Vdelta2-negative, largely Vdelta1+, gammadelta T cells. Malian children's Vdelta2-negative repertoires appeared more expanded and less diverse than Australians'.

The receptor comes from a pool of human donors (malaria-infected and uninfected, not separated). The material sequenced was gamma-delta T cells from blood. V gene TRDV1 combines with J gene TRDJ1; TRDD2 matches at 8 bases. TCRdb carries no J gene annotation; the J gene was assigned here by matching the DNA with germline. CDR3 sequence reads: CALGGLGVRSFLRLGMPPNPSDKLIF. Here the CDR3 DNA reads TGTGCTCTTGGGGGACTAGGAGTCAGGAGCTTCCTACGGCTGGGGATGCCACCCAACCCATCCGATAAACTCATCTTT.